This TCR beta chain derives from a study of blood T cell repertoires in COVID-19 (dated by TCRdb to 2020 to 2022). About the study as a whole: Samples covering the acute and convalescent phases of COVID-19 were provided by collaborators in the United States, Italy and Spain. The prospective study material was composed of cDNA or gDNA derived from T cells, B-cell-depleted T cells, or PBMCs. Subjects who had been exposed to COVID-19, were actively infected with it, or had recovered from it provided the deeply sampled blood TCRbeta repertoires that made up the dataset. The repertoires were released in a freely available public database intended as a resource for research on the immune response to SARS-CoV-2. Samples came from the ongoing ImmuneRACE study (first 160 participants) plus 1,254 subjects from 6 global collaborators. Nearly every sample came with metadata listing a de-identified subject ID, COVID-19 status, age in years and sex. Where available, HLA class I and class II types were obtained from metadata supplied by the sample provider rather than from assay-based typing. Summary of the overall study and its limitations: How much clinical and demographic metadata was included differed by source and by participant, and the metadata was provided uncurated.

With respect to this clone: Its antigen specificity is not known. The sample holds no much larger clone one base away, and base qualities are not on file.

The immunoSEQ Assay, a bias-controlled multiplex PCR, was used to amplify TCRbeta CDR3 regions from genomic DNA. The authors' analysis ran thus. Nucleated cell counts per sample were estimated from amplification of reference gene primers within the assay. To quantify the absolute abundance of each unique TCRbeta CDR3 rearrangement, sequence reads were collapsed and filtered. For each sample, productive Simpson clonality was calculated by taking the square root of Simpson's diversity index across productive rearrangements. The source is immuneACCESS, and TCRdb retained only in-frame sequences with V and J called. Part of the clones is not carried over; for the studies checked, unresolved V genes explain less than half of this, and the remainder is unexplained. D and trimming come from the DNA, and the V and J calls and clone size come from that table. This sample is represented by fewer than 250,000 clones; 80% to 95% of them were singletons. The leading ten clones occupy around 0.86% of the sample.

One collaborating source in Seattle enrolled patients during active infection and followed them longitudinally through the course of disease. Each collaborating institution followed its own protocols to collect whole blood in K2EDTA tubes. For TCRbeta analysis, collaborators shipped samples as frozen whole blood, isolated PBMCs, or DNA extracted from either of those sample types. Sequenced sample: peripheral blood. This TCR came from a man aged 30-40 years with COVID-19, enrolled during active disease.

The DNA sequence reads TGTGCCAGCAGCCCCGATGACATCTACGAGCAGTACTTC. Its translation reads: CASSPDDIYEQYF. The sequence joins TRBV5-4 to TRBJ2-7; the D gene cannot be named for sure. Cut back by 4 bases and 3 bases, the V and J ends lie 11 bases apart. Its CDR3 holds 13 amino acids, cysteine through phenylalanine. Only the CDR3 portion is preserved as DNA: 39 bases, with reading frame beginning at the first base. For CDR1 and CDR2, the germline V gene (reference sequence) lists SGHNT and YYREEE.